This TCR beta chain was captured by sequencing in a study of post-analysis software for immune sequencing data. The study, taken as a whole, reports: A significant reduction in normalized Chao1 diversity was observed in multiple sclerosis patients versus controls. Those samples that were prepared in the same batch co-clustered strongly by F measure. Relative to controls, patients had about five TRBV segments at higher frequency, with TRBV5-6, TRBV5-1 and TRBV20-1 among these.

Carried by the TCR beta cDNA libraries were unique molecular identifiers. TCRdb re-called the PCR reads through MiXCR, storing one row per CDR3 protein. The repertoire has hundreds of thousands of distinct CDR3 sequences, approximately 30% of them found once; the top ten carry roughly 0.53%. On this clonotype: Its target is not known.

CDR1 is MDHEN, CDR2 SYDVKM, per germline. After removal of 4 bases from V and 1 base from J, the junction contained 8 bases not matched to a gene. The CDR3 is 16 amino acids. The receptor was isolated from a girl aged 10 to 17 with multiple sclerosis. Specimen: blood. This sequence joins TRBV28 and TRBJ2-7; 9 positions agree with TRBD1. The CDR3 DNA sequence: TGTGCCAGCAGTTCACTGGGACAGGGACATTCCTACGAGCAGTACTTC. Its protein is CASSSLGQGHSYEQYF.